This T cell receptor (beta chain) was obtained from a study of regulatory T cells in long-lasting Graves disease. Time point meaning: persistent/refractory GD, antithyroid drugs over 5 years with positive TRAb. Following extraction of RNA from PBMCs, that RNA was used to make the TCR library. This CDR3 spans 13 amino acids. The germline V gene has CDR1 LGHDT and CDR2 YNNKEL (reference sequence). V lost 2 bases and J 3 bases, leaving 6 bases between the germline ends. Building the TCR beta libraries relied on iRepertoire HTBI primers, and CDR3 regions underwent Arm-PCR. MiXCR was run by TCRdb on the multiplex PCR reads, yielding one entry per CDR3 protein. The sample shows about 660,000 distinct CDR3 sequences, 25% to 35% of them seen only once.

This chain links TRBV3-1 with TRBJ2-3; D possibly corresponds to TRBD2 (5 bases). The sequenced sample was peripheral blood mononuclear cells (PBMCs), obtained when the disease was refractory, from a patient treated with antithyroid drugs. This TCR was recovered from a female donor with Graves disease. CDR3 in amino acids: CASSQRGTDTQYF. As DNA, the CDR3 is TGTGCCAGCAGCCAAAGAGGGACAGATACGCAGTATTTT.